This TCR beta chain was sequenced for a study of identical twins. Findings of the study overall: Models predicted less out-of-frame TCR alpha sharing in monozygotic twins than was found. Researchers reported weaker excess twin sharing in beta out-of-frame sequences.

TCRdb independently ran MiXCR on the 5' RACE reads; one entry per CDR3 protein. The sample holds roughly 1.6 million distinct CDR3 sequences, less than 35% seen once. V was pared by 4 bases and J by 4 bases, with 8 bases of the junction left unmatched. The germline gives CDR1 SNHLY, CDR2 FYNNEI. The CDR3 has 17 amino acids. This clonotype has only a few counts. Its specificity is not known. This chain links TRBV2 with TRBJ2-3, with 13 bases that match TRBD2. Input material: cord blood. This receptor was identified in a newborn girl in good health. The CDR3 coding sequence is TGTGCCAGCAGTGTACGGACTAGCGGGGGAGTGGCAGATACGCAGTATTTT. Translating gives CASSVRTSGGVADTQYF. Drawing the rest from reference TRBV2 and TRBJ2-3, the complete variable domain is EPEVTQTPSHQVTQMGQEVILRCVPISNHLYFYWYRQILGQKVEFLVSFYNNEISEKSEIFDDQFSVERPDGSNFTLKIRSTKLEDSAMYFCASSVRTSGGVADTQYFGPGTRLTVL.